The source of this T cell receptor (beta chain) is a study of CD8+ T cells in alopecia areata. Across the study: At a dose of 5 to 10 mg twice daily, oral tofacitinib was given to treated patients.

RNA extraction was followed by reverse transcription into cDNA, which acted as the sequencing template. Profiled with immunoSEQ multiplex PCR; TCRdb holds only in-frame clones, not every one. Of roughly 250,000 clones detected, 67% appear once; the ten largest clones hold approximately 1.2%. Patients with alopecia areata provided lesional scalp punch biopsies as well as peripheral blood. A remark on this clone: Antigen unknown.

The CDR3 is 19 amino acids. V was trimmed by 2 bases and J by 0 bases, leaving 20 bases between them. The germline V gene encodes CDR1 SNHLY and CDR2 FYNNEI. Study results and caveats: Scalp lesions, especially in alopecia totalis/universalis, had higher clonality than normal scalp.

The chain carries TRBV2 and TRBJ2-4, with no clear D. This clonotype originated in a human donor with alopecia areata. The material sequenced was CD4+ T cells sorted from blood, taken at week 0. CDR3: CASSERVSSQPSAKNIQYF. CDR3 DNA sequence: TGTGCCAGCAGTGAAAGGGTTTCGTCCCAACCTTCAGCCAAAAACATTCAGTACTTC.